One and the same sample provided the 22 T cell receptor beta chains below, sequenced in a study of blood T cell repertoires in COVID-19. Sequenced by immunoSEQ multiplex PCR; TCRdb stores in-frame clones only, minus some. The table has about 250,000 clones, approximately 84% seen once. Sequenced: PBMCs or T cells enriched from blood (not recorded which). Source of these receptors: a woman aged 45-59 years who had been exposed to COVID-19.

This sequence joins TRBV7-2 and TRBJ1-1; 9 bases are a match to TRBD1. V shed 5 bases, J shed 11 bases, and the junction held 6 bases outside the gene matches. Germline loops: CDR1 SGHTA, CDR2 FQGNSA. There are 12 residues in the CDR3. CDR3 DNA sequence: TGTGCCAGCAGCCCACAGGGGGCTGGGGCTTTCTTT. Translated, it gives CASSPQGAGAFF.

The V call is TRBV30, the J call TRBJ2-3, with D perhaps matching TRBD2 (6 bases). V gave up 1 base and J gave up 5 bases, with 13 bases separating them. The CDR3 loop spans 14 amino acids. The germline V gene has CDR1 GTSNPN and CDR2 SVGIG (reference sequence). The CDR3 here is CAWSENAGLDTQYF. The CDR3 region has the DNA TGTGCCTGGAGTGAAAACGCGGGGTTAGATACGCAGTATTTT.

J is TRBJ2-6 and V is TRBV7-3; D possibly corresponds to TRBD1 (6 bases). Trimming removed 4 bases from V and 4 bases from J, with 8 bases in between. The V gene's germline CDR1 is SGHTA and CDR2 FQGTGA. The CDR3 runs to 14 residues. CDR3 amino acids: CASSSDRGANVLTF. In DNA, the CDR3 is TGTGCCAGCAGCTCGGACAGAGGGGCCAACGTCCTGACTTTC.

This chain links TRBV5-1 with TRBJ1-5; perhaps TRBD1 as D (6 bases). The CDR3 has 15 amino acids. CDR1 is SGHRS and CDR2 is YFSETQ in the germline V gene. Between the trimmed V and J ends, which lost 0 bases and 4 bases, there was a span of 11 bases. Here the CDR3 reads CASSLGTVVNQPQHF. CDR3 sequence (DNA): TGCGCCAGCAGCTTGGGGACAGTAGTTAATCAGCCCCAGCATTTT.

The chain employs TRBV6-6 and TRBJ2-5; 9 bases match TRBD2. CDR1 and CDR2 from the germline V gene are MNHNY and SVGAGI (reference sequence). The CDR3 totals 16 residues. V shed 5 bases, J shed 2 bases, and the junction held 9 bases outside the gene matches. CDR3 DNA sequence: TGTGCCAGCAGTATCCCCAGCGGGGGGCATCAAGAGACCCAGTACTTC. Its translation is CASSIPSGGHQETQYF.

This clone was seen once. The chain carries TRBV18 and TRBJ1-3; 9 nucleotides line up with TRBD1. CDR1 is KGHSH and CDR2 is LQKENI in the germline V gene. This CDR3 is built from 16 residues. V dropped 3 bases and J dropped 2; count of bases not matched to a gene: 5. The CDR3, as DNA: TGTGCCAGCTCACCGGGACAGGGCCGCCCTGGAAACACCATATATTTT. The encoded protein is CASSPGQGRPGNTIYF.

The CDR3 DNA reads TGCGCCAGCAGTGAGGGGCTCGGTGAAGCTTTCTTT. Protein sequence: CASSEGLGEAFF. This chain joins TRBV10-2 and TRBJ1-1; no reliable D call. The V and J ends lost 2 bases and 7 bases respectively, with 8 bases between them. Germline V gives CDR1 WSHSY, CDR2 SAAADI. The CDR3 loop spans 12 amino acids.

This clone was found many times. The V and J genes are TRBV4-3 and TRBJ2-7; no clear D gene. Trimming took off 4 bases at V and 1 base at J, with 11 bases between the two ends. The germline CDR1 and CDR2 sequences are LGHNA and YSLEER. The length of the CDR3 is 14 residues. CDR3 nucleotide sequence: TGCGCCAGCAGCCTCCAGACTGGTTCCTACGAGCAGTACTTC. Its translation: CASSLQTGSYEQYF.

V is TRBV9 and J is TRBJ2-5, with D tentatively TRBD1 (6 bases). Per germline, CDR1 SGDLS and CDR2 YYNGEE. This CDR3 has 14 amino acids. V gave up 2 bases and J gave up 1 base, with 9 bases separating them. The CDR3 DNA follows: TGTGCCAGCAGCGTTGGACAGTTCCAAGAGACCCAGTACTTC. Amino acids: CASSVGQFQETQYF. The variable domain in full, with the rest retrieved from reference TRBV9 and TRBJ2-5, is DSGVTQTPKHLITATGQRVTLRCSPRSGDLSVYWYQQSLDQGLQFLIQYYNGEERAKGNILERFSAQQFPDLHSELNLSSLELGDSALYFCASSVGQFQETQYFGPGTRLLVL.

This clone was picked up one time. This rearrangement joins TRBV5-4 to TRBJ2-2; D is undetermined. Trimming pared 4 bases from V and 3 bases from J, leaving 13 bases between. The germline gives CDR1 SGHNT, CDR2 YYREEE (reference sequence). CDR3 length: 15 amino acids. In DNA form, the CDR3 reads TGTGCCAGCAGCGATCCGCGACACTACACCGGGGAGCTGTTTTTT. Translating it yields CASSDPRHYTGELFF.

The chain carries TRBV7-2 and TRBJ1-1; TRBD1 matches 8 bases. Germline CDR1 reads SGHTA; CDR2 reads FQGNSA. V was clipped by 2 bases and J by 9 bases; unmatched bases: 8. The CDR3 is 14 residues long. The CDR3 DNA follows: TGTGCCAGCAGCTTATATAGGGCAGGGGGCCAAGCTTTCTTT. Its protein is CASSLYRAGGQAFF.

The V gene is TRBV5-1, the J gene TRBJ1-2, with D unclear. V was cut by 0 bases and J by 7 bases, with 13 bases left in between. Germline V gives CDR1 SGHRS, CDR2 YFSETQ. The CDR3 has 14 residues. The CDR3 spells CASSLGGPGGGYTF. In DNA form, the CDR3 reads TGCGCCAGCAGCTTGGGTGGGCCTGGAGGTGGCTACACCTTC.

The chain recombines TRBV7-2 with TRBJ2-5, with a weak D call TRBD2 (5 bases). CDR3 size: 14 residues. Germline V gives CDR1 SGHTA, CDR2 FQGNSA. The V and J ends lost 1 base and 6 bases respectively, with 12 bases between them. The CDR3 spells CASSLGAEAKTQYF. The CDR3 DNA follows: TGTGCCAGCAGCTTAGGAGCGGAGGCGAAGACCCAGTACTTC. The whole variable domain, remainder taken from reference TRBV7-2 and TRBJ2-5, is GAGVSQSPSNKVTEKGKDVELRCDPISGHTALYWYRQSLGQGLEFLIYFQGNSAPDKSGLPSDRFSAERTGGSVSTLTIQRTQQEDSAVYLCASSLGAEAKTQYFGPGTRLLVL.

The chain links TRBV13 to TRBJ1-4; 10 nucleotides agree with TRBD1. The CDR3 length is 14 residues. Germline CDR1 PRHDT, CDR2 FYEKMQ (reference sequence). J lost 5 bases, V lost 4 bases, and 1 base had no gene match. For the CDR3, the DNA is TGTGCCAGCAGCTGGACAGGGGGGAATGAAAAACTGTTTTTT. Amino acids: CASSWTGGNEKLFF.

This clone came up a few times. The chain uses TRBV29-1 and TRBJ2-6; D is undetermined. The germline V and J ends were trimmed by 3 bases and 2 bases, with 5 bases remaining between them. This CDR3 spans 13 amino acids. The germline gives CDR1 SQVTM, CDR2 ANQGSEA. The CDR3, as DNA: TGCAGCGTTGAGGGCGCTGGGGCCAACGTCCTGACTTTC. Its protein is CSVEGAGANVLTF.

The J gene is TRBJ2-5, the V gene TRBV28; D possibly corresponds to TRBD2 (6 bases). Germline lookup yields CDR1 MDHEN and CDR2 SYDVKM. The CDR3 is 16 amino acids. V dropped 5 bases and J dropped 3 bases, with 19 bases sitting between them. The CDR3 region has the DNA TGTGCCAGCAGTCTGGCCATGGAGGGGCCCGAAGAGACCCAGTACTTC. Amino acids: CASSLAMEGPEETQYF.

The chain couples TRBV12-3 or TRBV12-4 to TRBJ2-5; TRBD1 matches 10 bases. This CDR3 contains 13 residues. Losses at the gene ends were 2 bases for V and 9 bases for J; bases not matched to a gene: 3. The CDR3 DNA follows: TGTGCCAGCAGTTTATACGGACAGGGGGCCCAGTACTTC. This sequence encodes CASSLYGQGAQYF.

This rearrangement joins TRBV5-8 to TRBJ1-4, with D possibly being TRBD1 (6 bases). The CDR3 runs 15 residues. Germline assignment: CDR1 SGHTS and CDR2 YDEGEE. Trimming stripped 5 bases from V and 0 bases from J, with 11 bases between. CDR3 nucleotides: TGTGCCAGCAGAACAGGGTCCGCAACTAATGAAAAACTGTTTTTT. Its protein product is CASRTGSATNEKLFF.

This clone was seen just once. In DNA form, the CDR3 reads TGTGCCAGCAGCACCCGGGACGGCGGGAACACAGATACGCAGTATTTT. This translates into CASSTRDGGNTDTQYF. The chain recombines TRBV3-1 (or the pseudogene TRBV3-2) with TRBJ2-3; tentative D call: TRBD2 (6 bases). The CDR3 loop spans 16 amino acids. Between the trimmed V and J ends, which lost 5 bases and 2 bases, there was a span of 17 bases. CDR1 is LGHDT and CDR2 is YNNKEL in the germline V gene (reference sequence).

The chain recombines TRBV4-1 with TRBJ1-2; possibly TRBD1 for D (6 bases). This CDR3 comprises 14 residues. V gave up 4 bases and J gave up 8 bases, with 17 bases separating them. From germline, CDR1 is MGHRA and CDR2 YSYEKL. The CDR3 sequence is CASSPDRPGGGYTF. The CDR3 DNA follows: TGCGCCAGCAGCCCTGACAGGCCGGGCGGCGGCTACACCTTC.

J is TRBJ2-7 and V is TRBV28, with 9 bases that match TRBD1. Germline V CDR1 and CDR2: MDHEN, SYDVKM. V shed 6 bases and J 0 bases; nucleotides not matched to a gene: 9. The CDR3 is 16 amino acids. As DNA, the CDR3 is TGTGCCAGCAGCACACAGGGGGCATTCTTCTCCTACGAGCAGTACTTC. It codes for CASSTQGAFFSYEQYF.

The chain uses TRBV7-9 and TRBJ2-2; D not certain. This CDR3 contains 14 residues. Germline CDR1 and CDR2: SEHNR and FQNEAQ (reference sequence). V gave up 1 base and J gave up 5 bases, with 8 bases separating them. The CDR3 protein is CASSLDAETGELFF. CDR3 nucleotides: TGTGCCAGCAGCTTAGATGCGGAAACCGGGGAGCTGTTTTTT.